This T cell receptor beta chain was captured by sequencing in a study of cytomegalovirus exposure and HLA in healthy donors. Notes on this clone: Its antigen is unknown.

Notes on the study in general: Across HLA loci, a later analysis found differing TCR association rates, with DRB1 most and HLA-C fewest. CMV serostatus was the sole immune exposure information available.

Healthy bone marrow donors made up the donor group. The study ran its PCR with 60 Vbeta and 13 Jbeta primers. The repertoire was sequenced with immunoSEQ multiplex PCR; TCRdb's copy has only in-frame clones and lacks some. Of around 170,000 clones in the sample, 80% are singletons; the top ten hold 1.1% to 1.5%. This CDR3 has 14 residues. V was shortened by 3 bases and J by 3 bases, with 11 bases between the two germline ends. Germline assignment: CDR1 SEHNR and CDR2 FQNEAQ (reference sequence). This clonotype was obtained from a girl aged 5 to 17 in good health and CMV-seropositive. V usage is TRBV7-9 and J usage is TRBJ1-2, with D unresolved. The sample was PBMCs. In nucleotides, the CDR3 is TGTGCCAGCAGCTTTTTCGCAGGTCACTATGGCTACACCTTC. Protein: CASSFFAGHYGYTF. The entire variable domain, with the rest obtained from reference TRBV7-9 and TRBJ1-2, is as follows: DTGVSQNPRHKITKRGQNVTFRCDPISEHNRLYWYRQTLGQGPEFLTYFQNEAQLEKSRLLSDRFSAERPKGSFSTLEIQRTEQGDSAMYLCASSFFAGHYGYTFGSGTRLTVV.